The clone carrying this T cell receptor beta chain was seen repeatedly, ten times or more. Diagnoses were established using clinical symptoms, serum thyroxine and TRAb, thyroid ultrasound and orbital computed tomography. These data originate in a study of T cells in Graves' hyperthyroidism and ophthalmopathy. The TCR beta CDR3 regions underwent amplification using RNA transcripts as the source. First-round RT-PCR targeting the TCR CDR3 was performed with the HTBI primer set. TCRdb called the multiplex PCR reads again in MiXCR, with one record for every CDR3 protein. The sample yields about 360,000 distinct CDR3 sequences, under 15% seen once. V lost 3 bases to trimming and J lost 8 bases, with 20 bases between them. This CDR3 has 16 residues. Germline V gene lookup returns CDR1 MDHEN and CDR2 SYDVKM.

The chain employs TRBV28 and TRBJ2-1; no firm D call. The specimen was blood. This sequence originates from a woman aged 18-29 years with Graves' hyperthyroidism. CDR3 region: CASSFLDVREDDEQFF. Written as DNA, the CDR3 is TGTGCCAGCAGTTTTCTAGACGTACGAGAAGACGATGAGCAGTTCTTC.